This T cell receptor beta chain stems from a study of T cells in Graves' hyperthyroidism and ophthalmopathy. Lactation, pregnancy, other autoimmune disease or uncontrolled infection led to exclusion of patients. The CDR3 consists of 13 residues. V was pared by 8 bases and J by 5 bases, with 15 bases between. CDR1 is SGHAT, CDR2 FQNNGV, per germline. The CDR3 regions of TCR beta were amplified from RNA transcripts. During a first-round RT-PCR of the TCR CDR3, the HTBI primer set was used. TCRdb recomputed calls from the multiplex PCR reads with MiXCR, one row per CDR3 protein. Of about 480,000 distinct CDR3 sequences listed, about an eighth are singletons.

This rearrangement joins TRBV11-2 to TRBJ1-1, with D hard to call. The sample was blood. This TCR came from a woman aged 18-29 years with Graves' hyperthyroidism. CDR3 sequence: CASCKGEGTEAFF. In DNA, the CDR3 is TGTGCCAGCTGTAAGGGAGAAGGGACTGAAGCTTTCTTT.